The rows below give T cell receptor beta chains drawn from one sample of a study of T cell responses to AZD1222 COVID-19 vaccine. Libraries were prepared by immunoSEQ multiplex PCR; TCRdb keeps only in-frame clonotypes and omits some of them. The data hold about 120,000 clones, with 92% observed a single time. The input for sequencing was peripheral blood, taken 28 days after the second AZD1222 dose. The receptors originated from an adult who received the AZD1222 COVID-19 vaccine. Each CDR3 is given with its conserved first and last residue. The D gene is left open where the match is weak. The listing skips clone size in some rows; elsewhere it reads once, few, many or a size class.

>TRBV27|TRBJ2-7|TRBD1|NA
TGTGCCAGCAGCCGTAACAGGGGTCCCTACGAGCAGTACTTC
CASSRNRGPYEQYF
>TRBV3-1/TRBV3-2|TRBJ2-1|TRBD1|NA
TGTGCCAGCAGCCGCCTAGGACAGGGGGCCTTAGGCGGGAATGAGCAGTTCTTC
CASSRLGQGALGGNEQFF
>TRBV27|TRBJ1-6|NA|NA
TGTGCCAGCAGTGAAATGAGTAGCTCCTATAATTCACCCCTCCACTTT
CASSEMSSSYNSPLHF
>TRBV29-1|TRBJ1-1|NA|NA
TGCAGCGTTGAGAAGGGTACTGGCACTGAAGCTTTCTTT
CSVEKGTGTEAFF
>TRBV28|TRBJ2-5|NA|NA
TGTGCCAGCAGTTTGGAAGAGACCCAGTACTTC
CASSLEETQYF
>TRBV7-9|TRBJ1-1|NA|once
TGTGCCAGCAGCCCAAACGACAGAGTGAACACTGAAGCTTTCTTT
CASSPNDRVNTEAFF
>TRBV30|TRBJ2-7|TRBD2|NA
TGTGCCTGGCCGATGACTAGCGGGGGGTACGAGCAGTACTTC
CAWPMTSGGYEQYF
>TRBV10-3|TRBJ2-2|TRBD2|NA
TGTGCCATCACCCCTGGACTAGCGGGGGACACCGGGGAGCTGTTTTTT
CAITPGLAGDTGELFF
>TRBV29-1|TRBJ1-5|TRBD1|NA
TGCAGCGTTGGGGACAGTAGAAATCAGCCCCAGCATTTT
CSVGDSRNQPQHF
>TRBV29-1|TRBJ1-5|NA|NA
TGCAGGGGGTCCGGGGAGAATCAGCCCCAGCATTTT
CRGSGENQPQHF
>TRBV2|TRBJ1-1|NA|NA
TGTGCCAGCAGTGAAGACCGAGTGCTCGGTGAAGCTTTCTTT
CASSEDRVLGEAFF
>TRBV16|TRBJ1-5|NA|NA
TGTGCCAGCAGCCAATCGAGAAGCAATCAGCCCCAGCATTTT
CASSQSRSNQPQHF
>TRBV25-1|TRBJ1-1|NA|NA
TGTGCCAGCAGTGAAGAGGGGTTCATGAACACTGAAGCTTTCTTT
CASSEEGFMNTEAFF
>TRBV6-6|TRBJ1-5|NA|NA
TGTGCCAGCAGACCCGACACTGGGATTAGCAATCAGCCCCAGCATTTT
CASRPDTGISNQPQHF
>TRBV5-1|TRBJ1-2|NA|NA
TGCGCCAGCAGCTTGGGACAGGTCGCTAACTATGGCTACACCTTC
CASSLGQVANYGYTF
>TRBV2|TRBJ1-2|NA|NA
TGTGCCAGCAGCGATGGAGGGACCCCCTTATTCCCGTATGGCTACACCTTC
CASSDGGTPLFPYGYTF
>TRBV5-5|TRBJ1-4|NA|NA
TGTGCCAGCAGCTTGGACTTTTTGGTCAGGGGTGAAAAACTGTTTTTT
CASSLDFLVRGEKLFF
>TRBV4-2|TRBJ1-4|NA|few
TGTGCCAGCAGCCAGAATGGAGGAAAACTGTTTTTT
CASSQNGGKLFF
>TRBV12-3/TRBV12-4|TRBJ1-3|TRBD1|NA
TGTGCCAGCAGTCCGACAGGGCGAAACACCATATATTTT
CASSPTGRNTIYF
>TRBV6-4|TRBJ2-2|NA|NA
TGTGCCAGCAGTGACTCGATCTGGGGCAGAGGCACCGGGGAGCTGTTTTTT
CASSDSIWGRGTGELFF
>TRBV5-1|TRBJ1-2|NA|NA
TGCGCCAGCAGCTCCCTGGAGGCTCGGGGGGTGGATGGCTACACCTTC
CASSSLEARGVDGYTF
>TRBV14|TRBJ1-5|NA|once
TGTGCCAGCAGCCAAACGCCCAATCAGCCCCAGCATTTT
CASSQTPNQPQHF
>TRBV21-1|TRBJ2-5|NA|NA
TGTGCCAGCAGCAAAGTACTCGCCAGGGGGCGCGGTGAGACCCAGTACTTC
CASSKVLARGRGETQYF
>TRBV9|TRBJ1-2|NA|NA
TGTGCCAGCAGCGCCCTTCCGGGCCACAACGAGGGCTACACCTTC
CASSALPGHNEGYTF
>TRBV29-1|TRBJ2-1|NA|NA
TGCAGCGTTGAAGATCCACAGGGTTACCATGAGCAGTTCTTC
CSVEDPQGYHEQFF
>TRBV12-3/TRBV12-4|TRBJ1-1|NA|NA
TGTGCCAGCAGTTTGGGTGGACGGGCTTTCTTT
CASSLGGRAFF